This TCR beta chain was sequenced for a study of blood T cell repertoires in COVID-19. Per the original data handling: Amplification of reference gene primers provided the estimated nucleated cell counts. Here immunoSEQ multiplex PCR was the method, and the copy in TCRdb shows in-frame clones only, minus some. V, J and clone size are taken as reported in that table, and D and trimming were inferred from the DNA itself. This table has around 100,000 clones, around nine tenths appearing once. The CDR3 runs to 15 residues. Trimming removed 6 bases at V and 4 bases at J, with 16 bases between. CDR1 is MGHRA, CDR2 YSYEKL, per germline.

The V and J genes are TRBV4-1 and TRBJ2-1, with D possibly TRBD2 on 6 matching bases. Input material: peripheral blood. The TCR sequence derives from a human donor in a cohort sampled during active COVID-19. As DNA, the CDR3 is TGCGCCAGCAGATCCCTCGGGAGAGGGTACAATGAGCAGTTCTTC. Translating gives CASRSLGRGYNEQFF.